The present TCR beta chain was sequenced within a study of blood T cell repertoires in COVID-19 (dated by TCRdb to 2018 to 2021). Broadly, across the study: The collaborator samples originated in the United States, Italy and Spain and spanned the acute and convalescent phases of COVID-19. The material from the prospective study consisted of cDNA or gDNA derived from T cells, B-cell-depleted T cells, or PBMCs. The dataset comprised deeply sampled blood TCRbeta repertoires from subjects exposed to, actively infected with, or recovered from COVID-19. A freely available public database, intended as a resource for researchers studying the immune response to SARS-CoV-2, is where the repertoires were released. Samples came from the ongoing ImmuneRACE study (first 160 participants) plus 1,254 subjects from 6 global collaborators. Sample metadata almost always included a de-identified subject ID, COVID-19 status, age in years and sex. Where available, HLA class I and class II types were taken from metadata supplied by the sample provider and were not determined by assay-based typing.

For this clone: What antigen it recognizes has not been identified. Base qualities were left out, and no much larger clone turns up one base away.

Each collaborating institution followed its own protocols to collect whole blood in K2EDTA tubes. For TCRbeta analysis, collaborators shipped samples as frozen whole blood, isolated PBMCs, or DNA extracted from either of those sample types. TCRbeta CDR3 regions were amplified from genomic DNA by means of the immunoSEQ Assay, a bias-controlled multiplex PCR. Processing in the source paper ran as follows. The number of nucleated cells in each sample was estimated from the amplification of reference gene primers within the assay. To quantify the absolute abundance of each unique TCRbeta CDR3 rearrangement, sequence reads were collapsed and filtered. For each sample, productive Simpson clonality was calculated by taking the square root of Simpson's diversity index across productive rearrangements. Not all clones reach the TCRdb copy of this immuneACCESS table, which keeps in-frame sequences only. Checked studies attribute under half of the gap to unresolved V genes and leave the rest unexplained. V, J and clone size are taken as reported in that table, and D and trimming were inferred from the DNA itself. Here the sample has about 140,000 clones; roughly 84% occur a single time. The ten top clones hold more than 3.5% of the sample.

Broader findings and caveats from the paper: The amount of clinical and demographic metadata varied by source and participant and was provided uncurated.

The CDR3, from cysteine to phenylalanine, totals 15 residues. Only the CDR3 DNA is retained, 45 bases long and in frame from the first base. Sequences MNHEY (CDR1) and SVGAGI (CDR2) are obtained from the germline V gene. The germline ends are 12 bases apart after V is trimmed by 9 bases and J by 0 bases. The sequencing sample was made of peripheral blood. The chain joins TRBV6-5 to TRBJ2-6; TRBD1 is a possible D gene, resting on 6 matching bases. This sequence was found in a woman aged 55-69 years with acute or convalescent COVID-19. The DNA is TGTGCCAGTCAGAGGGGGAACTCTGGGGCCAACGTCCTGACTTTC. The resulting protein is CASQRGNSGANVLTF.